A single sample is the source of the 12 T cell receptor beta chains below, sequenced in a study of blood T cell repertoires in COVID-19. Using immunoSEQ multiplex PCR, the repertoire was profiled, and TCRdb retains in-frame clones only, with some absent. The profile shows 250,000 to 300,000 clones, almost 90% of them singletons. Sequencing was carried out using peripheral blood. The receptors stem from a woman in her twenties or thirties with COVID-19, enrolled during active disease.

J is TRBJ1-4 and V is TRBV21-1; TRBD1, the table's D call, lacks a check against the DNA. TRBV21-1 is a pseudogene. The CDR3 loop spans 13 amino acids. The chain's CDR3 is CASSKDRNEKLFF. The CDR3 nucleotides read TGTGCCAGCAGCAAAGACAGGAATGAAAAACTGTTTTTT.

This chain joins TRBV2 and TRBJ1-2; TRBD1 matches 9 bases. CDR1 is SNHLY and CDR2 is FYNNEI in the germline V gene. The CDR3 runs to 13 residues. Losses at the gene ends were 4 bases for V and 6 bases for J; bases not matched to a gene: 3. The CDR3 DNA reads TGTGCCAGCAGTGTTGGGACAGGGCATGGCTACACCTTC. The encoded protein is CASSVGTGHGYTF.

The chain couples TRBV6-9 to TRBJ2-4; a possible D gene is TRBD2 (6 bases). The CDR3 extends over 18 amino acids. Germline V gene lookup returns CDR1 MNHGY and CDR2 SVAAGI. V was trimmed by 2 bases and J by 0 bases, leaving 17 bases between them. The CDR3 region has the DNA TGTGCCAGCAGTTATGAAGGAGGAGGGGTCCTAGCCAAAAACATTCAGTACTTC. It is translated as CASSYEGGGVLAKNIQYF.

This clone has at least ten counts. J is TRBJ2-7 and V is TRBV6-1, with 9 bases matching TRBD1. The germline CDR1 and CDR2 sequences are MNHNS and SASEGT. The ends lost 3 bases at V and 5 bases at J; junction bases unmatched: 11. The CDR3 contains 16 residues. CDR3 protein: CASSEAPGQGSHEQYF. CDR3 nucleotide sequence: TGTGCCAGCAGTGAGGCTCCGGGACAGGGAAGCCACGAGCAGTACTTC.

The J gene is TRBJ1-1, the V gene TRBV28; D unclear. The germline V gene encodes CDR1 MDHEN and CDR2 SYDVKM. The CDR3 has 13 residues. V lost 1 base, J lost 1 base, and 4 bases lay in between. In nucleotides, the CDR3 is TGTGCCAGCAGTTTATCCTCGAACACTGAAGCTTTCTTT. Protein sequence: CASSLSSNTEAFF.

J is TRBJ1-5 and V is TRBV6-6; no clear D gene. This CDR3 comprises 15 residues. Germline CDR1 MNHNY, CDR2 SVGAGI (reference sequence). Between the trimmed V and J ends, which lost 0 bases and 5 bases, there was a span of 11 bases. CDR3: CASSYSPRRDQPQHF. The CDR3 region has the DNA TGTGCCAGCAGTTACTCGCCCCGGCGGGATCAGCCCCAGCATTTT.

V is TRBV14 and J is TRBJ1-2, with a tentative D call TRBD1 (5 bases). Germline CDR1 is SGHDN and CDR2 is FVKESK. The CDR3 consists of 14 residues. The V gene lost 2 bases and the J gene lost 3 bases, with 10 bases spanning the gap. CDR3: CASSQLGAYYGYTF. The CDR3 DNA is TGTGCCAGCAGCCAACTTGGGGCCTACTATGGCTACACCTTC.

The V call is TRBV28, the J call TRBJ2-2; a weak D match, TRBD2 (6 bases). From germline, CDR1 is MDHEN and CDR2 SYDVKM. The CDR3 totals 14 residues. With 5 bases removed from V and 5 bases from J, the gap between germline ends came to 12 bases. As DNA, the CDR3 is TGTGCCAGCAGTACACCGGGAGAAACCGGGGAGCTGTTTTTT. Its protein is CASSTPGETGELFF.

The gene calls are TRBV5-4 and TRBJ2-7, with TRBD1 matching over 8 bases. In germline, CDR1 is SGHNT, CDR2 YYREEE (reference sequence). V gave up 3 bases and J gave up 5 bases; unmatched junction bases: 10. The CDR3 totals 15 residues. DNA of the CDR3: TGTGCCAGCAGCTCCCCCGACAGGGGTCTCAACGAGCAGTACTTC. This gives the protein CASSSPDRGLNEQYF. Full variable domain (remainder filled in from reference TRBV5-4 and TRBJ2-7): ETGVTQSPTHLIKTRGQQVTLRCSSQSGHNTVSWYQQALGQGPQFIFQYYREEENGRGNFPPRFSGLQFPNYSSELNVNALELDDSALYLCASSSPDRGLNEQYFGPGTRLTVT.

V gene TRBV4-3 combines with J gene TRBJ2-3; D call uncertain. This CDR3 comprises 12 residues. Germline CDR1 reads LGHNA; CDR2 reads YSLEER. Trimming pared 1 base from V and 9 bases from J, leaving 8 bases between. In DNA form, the CDR3 reads TGCGCCAGCAGCCAAGTGCTTGGCACGCAGTATTTT. It is translated as CASSQVLGTQYF.

The rearrangement links TRBV12-3 or TRBV12-4 to TRBJ1-2; 9 bases fit TRBD1. The CDR3 loop spans 13 amino acids. J gave up 8 bases and V 6 bases, and 7 bases lay outside the gene matches. The chain's CDR3 is CASRAGTGRGYTF. The CDR3 region has the DNA TGTGCCAGCAGGGCTGGGACAGGGCGAGGCTACACCTTC.

The rearrangement links TRBV15 to TRBJ1-2, with D possibly matching TRBD1 (6 bases). CDR3 length equals 16 residues. The ends were cut back, 0 bases at V and 8 bases at J, with 19 bases in the middle. Germline CDR1 LNHNV, CDR2 YYDKDF (reference sequence). The CDR3 DNA reads as TGTGCCACCAGCAGAGATCAGGGGACCCCCGGAAGGGGCTACACCTTC. Amino acids: CATSRDQGTPGRGYTF.